The 5 T cell receptor beta chains given below trace back to one sample, sequenced in a study of PD-L1 blockade in urothelial cancer. Time point: pretreatment peripheral blood. TCRdb keeps only in-frame clones here, not all; method: immunoSEQ multiplex PCR. The sample carries tens of thousands of clones, about 90% recorded once. Sequences were derived from PBMCs, sampled around atezolizumab (anti-PD-L1) treatment. Receptors were obtained from a man aged 55-75 years with urothelial cancer.

The count of this clone is one. The genes are TRBV7-2 and TRBJ2-3, with 15 positions matching TRBD2. Per germline, CDR1 SGHTA and CDR2 FQGNSA. The trim removed 5 bases at V and 3 bases at J, leaving 3 bases unmatched. CDR3 length: 16 residues. The CDR3 is CASSPGTSGRTDTQYF. The CDR3 nucleotides are TGTGCCAGCAGCCCTGGGACTAGCGGGAGGACAGATACGCAGTATTTT.

This chain links TRBV10-1 with TRBJ2-1, with 11 bases identical to TRBD2. CDR1 is WNHNN, CDR2 SYGVQD, per germline (reference sequence). The CDR3 length is 14 residues. The V segment lost 7 bases and the J segment 9 bases; nucleotides outside the gene matches: 8. The CDR3 DNA sequence: TGCGCCAGCACCGATAGCGGGAGGGCCGCTGAGCAGTTCTTC. This translates into CASTDSGRAAEQFF.

The V and J genes are TRBV15 and TRBJ2-1; 11 positions match TRBD1. This CDR3 contains 14 residues. The V gene's germline CDR1 is LNHNV and CDR2 YYDKDF (reference sequence). J lost 9 bases, V lost 2 bases, and 3 bases had no gene match. The CDR3 nucleotides are TGTGCCACCAGCAGAAGGACAGGGGGCATTGAGCAGTTCTTC. It translates to CATSRRTGGIEQFF. Drawing the rest from reference TRBV15 and TRBJ2-1, the complete variable domain is DAMVIQNPRYQVTQFGKPVTLSCSQTLNHNVMYWYQQKSSQAPKLLFHYYDKDFNNEADTPDNFQSRRPNTSFCFLDIRSPGLGDTAMYLCATSRRTGGIEQFFGPGTRLTVL.

This chain uses TRBV6-6 with TRBJ1-1; tentative D call: TRBD1 (5 bases). This CDR3 comprises 15 residues. CDR1 and CDR2 from the germline V gene are MNHNY and SVGAGI (reference sequence). V dropped 0 bases and J dropped 5 bases, with 13 bases sitting between them. The CDR3 sequence is CASSYSVSGGTEAFF. The CDR3 DNA follows: TGTGCCAGCAGTTACTCGGTGTCTGGGGGGACTGAAGCTTTCTTT.

The chain links TRBV11-2 to TRBJ1-6; TRBD1 might be the D (6 bases). V was pared by 2 bases and J by 9 bases, with 20 bases between. CDR1 is SGHAT, CDR2 FQNNGV, per germline. CDR3 size: 17 residues. For the CDR3, the DNA is TGTGCCAGCAGCTTAACCCCCGCGGTTACAGGGCTTTCACCCCTCCACTTT. It yields the protein CASSLTPAVTGLSPLHF.